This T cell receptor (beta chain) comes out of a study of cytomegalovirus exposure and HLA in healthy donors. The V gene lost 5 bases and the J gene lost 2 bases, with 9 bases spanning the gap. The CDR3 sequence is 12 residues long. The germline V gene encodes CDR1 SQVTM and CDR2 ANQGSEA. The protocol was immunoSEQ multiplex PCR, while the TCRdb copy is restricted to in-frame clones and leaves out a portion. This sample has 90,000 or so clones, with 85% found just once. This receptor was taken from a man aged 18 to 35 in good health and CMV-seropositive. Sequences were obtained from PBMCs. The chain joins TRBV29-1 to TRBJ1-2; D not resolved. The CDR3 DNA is TGCAGCGTTTTGGGCACGAACTATGGCTACACCTTC. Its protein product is CSVLGTNYGYTF.